This is a list of T cell receptor beta chains from one sample in a study of Ad26.COV2.S vaccination and SARS-CoV-2 variants. The protocol was immunoSEQ multiplex PCR, while the TCRdb copy is restricted to in-frame clones and leaves out a portion. The sample yields about 680,000 clones, more than 80% seen once. The sample here was peripheral blood, taken in a trial of Ad26.COV2.S vaccine versus placebo. These TCRs come from a person between 18 and 65 years old who received the Ad26.COV2.S COVID-19 vaccine or a placebo. The CDR3 runs from the conserved cysteine through the conserved F or W. Fields, in order: J gene, clone size, D gene, CDR3 length, V gene, CDR3 DNA, CDR3 protein. The D gene is left open where the match is weak. A clone size is listed for some rows: how often the clone was seen (once, few, many), or a class if it is expanded.

TRBJ1-1	-	-	13	TRBV18	TGTGCCAGCTCCGATTTAAATGAGGCTGAAGCTTTCTTT	CASSDLNEAEAFF
TRBJ1-5	-	-	13	TRBV7-2	TGTGCCAGCAGCATTAGACAAAATCAGCCCCAGCATTTT	CASSIRQNQPQHF
TRBJ1-1	-	-	13	TRBV19	TGTGCCAGTTCCGGGACACCGAACACTGAAGCTTTCTTT	CASSGTPNTEAFF
TRBJ2-4	-	-	18	TRBV13	TGTGCCAGCAGCTTAAGGGCCGGGACACAGCTAGCCAAAAACATTCAGTACTTC	CASSLRAGTQLAKNIQYF
TRBJ2-1	-	TRBD2	15	TRBV30	TGTGCCTGGACTAGCGGGGGGGCCTTCTACAATGAGCAGTTCTTC	CAWTSGGAFYNEQFF
TRBJ1-5	few	-	14	TRBV10-1	TGCGCCAGCAGTGAGTCAGGGAGCAATCAGCCCCAGCATTTT	CASSESGSNQPQHF
TRBJ2-5	-	TRBD2	15	TRBV7-3	TGTGCCAGCAGCTTAATGGCTAGCGGGGGTGAGACCCAGTACTTC	CASSLMASGGETQYF
TRBJ1-2	-	-	14	TRBV7-3	TGTGCCAGCAGCTTAAACGGGGGCGGCTATGGCTACACCTTC	CASSLNGGGYGYTF
TRBJ1-3	-	TRBD1	16	TRBV5-1	TGCGCCAGCAGCTTGGCAGGACAGGGGTCGGGAAACACCATATATTTT	CASSLAGQGSGNTIYF
TRBJ2-1	-	-	12	TRBV6-5	TGTGCCAGCAACCTCAAGTTCAATGAGCAGTTCTTC	CASNLKFNEQFF
TRBJ2-1	-	TRBD2	12	TRBV27	TGTGCCAGCAGTTGGGGAGGGAGTGAGCAGTTCTTC	CASSWGGSEQFF
TRBJ2-6	-	TRBD1	15	TRBV19	TGTGCCAGTAGTACACAGGGGGCTGGGGCCAACGTCCTGACTTTC	CASSTQGAGANVLTF
TRBJ1-1	-	-	15	TRBV5-1	TGCGCCAGCAGCTTGGGGGTCAGGGGAAACACTGAAGCTTTCTTT	CASSLGVRGNTEAFF
TRBJ2-3	-	TRBD2	15	TRBV9	TGTGCCAGCAGCGGACTAGCGGGACGCACAGATACGCAGTATTTT	CASSGLAGRTDTQYF
TRBJ2-1	-	TRBD2	20	TRBV5-4	TGTGCCAGCAGCTTGGGTCCCGGGACTAGCGGGGTTCGCTCCTACAATGAGCAGTTCTTC	CASSLGPGTSGVRSYNEQFF
TRBJ2-7	-	-	15	TRBV9	TGTGCCAGCAGCGTAGAAAGTACCACCTCCTACGAGCAGTACTTC	CASSVESTTSYEQYF
TRBJ1-2	-	-	14	TRBV18	TGTGCCAGCTCACCAACCGGACCTAGCGATGGCTACACCTTC	CASSPTGPSDGYTF
TRBJ2-1	-	TRBD2	17	TRBV5-6	TGTGCCAGCAGCTTGGCCGGGGGGGTAGCGGCCTACAATGAGCAGTTCTTC	CASSLAGGVAAYNEQFF
TRBJ2-1	-	-	12	TRBV29-1	TGCAGCGTTGAAGGGGGGGCACCTGAGCAGTTCTTC	CSVEGGAPEQFF
TRBJ1-6	-	TRBD1	15	TRBV2	TGTGCCAGCAGTTTACTGGGACAGGATAATTCACCCCTCCACTTT	CASSLLGQDNSPLHF
TRBJ2-7	-	-	15	TRBV11-2	TGTGCCAGCAGCTTAACAGGCGCCACTTCCTACGAGCAGTACTTC	CASSLTGATSYEQYF
TRBJ2-7	-	TRBD2	14	TRBV11-2	TGTGCCAGCGGGGCCGGGACTAGGGGCTACGAGCAGTACTTC	CASGAGTRGYEQYF
TRBJ1-3	-	-	14	TRBV19	TGTGCCAGTAGTATTCTGGTTGGCGGAAACACCATATATTTT	CASSILVGGNTIYF
TRBJ2-7	-	-	13	TRBV11-1	TGTGCCAGCAGCCAGGCAACGGTCTACGAGCAGTACTTC	CASSQATVYEQYF
TRBJ2-1	-	-	13	TRBV15	TGTGCCACCAGCAGACCTAGAGGGAATGAGCAGTTCTTC	CATSRPRGNEQFF
TRBJ1-3	-	-	15	TRBV19	TGTGCCAGTAGTTCAAGACAGTTCTCTGGAAACACCATATATTTT	CASSSRQFSGNTIYF
TRBJ2-4	-	-	13	TRBV12-3/TRBV12-4	TGTGCCAGCAGCCCACGGGAGCTAGGCATTCAGTACTTC	CASSPRELGIQYF
TRBJ2-1	-	-	11	TRBV6-2/TRBV6-3	TGTGCCAGCAGTTGGTCCAATGAGCAGTTCTTC	CASSWSNEQFF
TRBJ1-2	-	TRBD1	15	TRBV5-4	TGTGCCAGCAGCTTGGGGACAGGGGGACCCTATGGCTACACCTTC	CASSLGTGGPYGYTF
TRBJ2-7	-	TRBD2	17	TRBV6-2/TRBV6-3	TGTGCCAGCAGTTACCTTAGTCGGCCGGGAGGTCCCTACGAGCAGTACTTC	CASSYLSRPGGPYEQYF
TRBJ2-5	once	TRBD2	13	TRBV30	TGTGCCTGGAGTCGGGGACTAGCGGAGACCCAGTACTTC	CAWSRGLAETQYF
TRBJ2-1	once	TRBD1	16	TRBV5-1	TGCGCCAGCAGGGCTGCCGGGACAGCGACTTACAATGAGCAGTTCTTC	CASRAAGTATYNEQFF
TRBJ2-5	-	TRBD1	15	TRBV2	TGTGCCAGCAGTGCCCGGAGGACAGGGCAAGAGACCCAGTACTTC	CASSARRTGQETQYF
TRBJ1-2	-	TRBD1	13	TRBV29-1	TGCAGCGTTCGGACAGGAGCTAACTATGGCTACACCTTC	CSVRTGANYGYTF
TRBJ1-6	-	TRBD1	16	TRBV19	TGTGCCAGTAGTTTAGGGACAGGGGGTAATATTTCACCCCTCCACTTT	CASSLGTGGNISPLHF
TRBJ1-1	-	TRBD1	12	TRBV3-1/TRBV3-2	TGTGCCAGCAGCCAAGCCGACAGGGCGGCTTTCTTT	CASSQADRAAFF
TRBJ1-5	-	-	14	TRBV10-3	TGTGCCATCAGTGTTTCAGTTAGCAATCAGCCCCAGCATTTT	CAISVSVSNQPQHF
TRBJ2-1	-	TRBD2	15	TRBV7-8	TGTGCCAGCAGCTTCCAGCGGGGGGTTTACAATGAGCAGTTCTTC	CASSFQRGVYNEQFF
TRBJ2-7	-	TRBD1	13	TRBV27	TGTGCCAGCAGTAAACAGGGGGCGGACGAGCAGTACTTC	CASSKQGADEQYF
TRBJ1-3	-	TRBD1	15	TRBV27	TGTGCCAGCAGTTTGGGGACAGGGGCTGGAAACACCATATATTTT	CASSLGTGAGNTIYF
TRBJ1-4	-	TRBD1	15	TRBV5-6	TGTGCCAGCAGCTTGGGCAGGGGGTTGGATGAAAAACTGTTTTTT	CASSLGRGLDEKLFF
TRBJ2-2	-	TRBD1	16	TRBV18	TGTGCCAGCTCACCTTGGGACAGCGCGAACACCGGGGAGCTGTTTTTT	CASSPWDSANTGELFF
TRBJ1-3	-	-	16	TRBV5-1	TGCGCCAGCAGCTTCGCCGATCCGAGCTCTGGAAACACCATATATTTT	CASSFADPSSGNTIYF
TRBJ2-1	-	-	16	TRBV6-2/TRBV6-3	TGTGCCAGCAGTTACCCGGGGGGGACAGGGAACAATGAGCAGTTCTTC	CASSYPGGTGNNEQFF
TRBJ1-5	-	TRBD1	15	TRBV19	TGTGCCAGTAGCCTGACAGGGTTGACAGACCAGCCCCAGCATTTT	CASSLTGLTDQPQHF
TRBJ1-2	-	-	16	TRBV7-2	TGTGCCAGCAGCTTAGGAAGGGCACAAGCTAACTATGGCTACACCTTC	CASSLGRAQANYGYTF
TRBJ2-5	once	-	13	TRBV12-3/TRBV12-4	TGTGCCAGCAGTTTATTTCCAAGTGAGACCCAGTACTTC	CASSLFPSETQYF
TRBJ2-7	-	-	10	TRBV20-1	TGCAGTGCTAGAGAGCCGGTCCAGTACTTC	CSAREPVQYF
TRBJ2-5	-	-	11	TRBV10-3	TGTGCCATCAGTGATCCCGGTACCCAGTACTTC	CAISDPGTQYF
TRBJ1-4	-	-	16	TRBV6-5	TGTGCCAGCAGTTACGGCAGACCTCCAACTAATGAAAAACTGTTTTTT	CASSYGRPPTNEKLFF